This TCR beta chain was sequenced for a study of blood T cell repertoires in COVID-19. In the study overall: T cells, B-cell-depleted T cells, or PBMCs supplied cDNA or gDNA.

Authors' analysis steps: For nucleated cells, counts were estimated from reference gene primer amplification. Sequencing was performed with immunoSEQ multiplex PCR; in TCRdb, only in-frame clones are kept and a portion is missing. For V, J and clone size, that table is used; D and trimming come from the DNA. In the table there are some 420,000 clones, around 89% of which are singletons. Participants spanned ages roughly 18 to 95 years and resided in about 24 US areas. Before being deemed recovered, Cohort 3 donors had two negative PCRs, clearance, or symptom resolution. V lost 6 bases to trimming and J lost 12 bases, with 15 bases between them. Germline values: CDR1 LGHNT, CDR2 FRNRAP. The CDR3 consists of 11 residues.

The TCR was taken from a man aged 25-40 years who had recovered from COVID-19. What was sequenced was PBMCs or T cells enriched from blood (not recorded which). This chain uses TRBV12-5 with TRBJ2-7; the D is unclear. The CDR3 here is CASGSPGGPYF. DNA of the CDR3: TGTGCTAGTGGGTCCCCTGGCGGTCCGTACTTC.